One and the same sample provided the 5 T cell receptor beta chains below, sequenced in a study of metastatic and nonmetastatic thyroid tumors. TCRdb re-clonotyped the PCR reads via MiXCR. The repertoire holds under 55,000 clones, with about 15% as singletons. No treatment had been given to any patient before thyroid surgery. Input material: blood. Receptors originate from a female donor with papillary thyroid cancer or a benign thyroid nodule (not recorded which). Some clones in this sample may be carry-over from other donors' samples.

This clone occurred many times. The chain has TRBV18 and TRBJ2-6; the D is unclear. The CDR3 sequence is 15 residues long. The V and J ends lost 6 bases and 4 bases respectively, with 13 bases between them. Per germline, CDR1 KGHSH and CDR2 LQKENI. CDR3 residues: CASSQRTSGANVLTF. The CDR3 DNA is TGTGCCAGCTCCCAGAGGACGTCAGGGGCCAACGTCCTGACTTTC. Based on the CDR3 plus reference TRBV18 and TRBJ2-6, the full variable domain is NAGVMQNPRHLVRRRGQEARLRCSPMKGHSHVYWYRQLPEEGLKFMVYLQKENIIDESGMPKERFSAEFPKEGPSILRIQQVVRGDSAAYFCASSQRTSGANVLTFGAGSRLTVL.

The chain is built from TRBV3-1 and TRBJ2-7, with D possibly being TRBD2 (5 bases). The V end was cut by 3 bases, the J end by 7 bases, with 10 bases between. CDR1 is LGHDT, CDR2 YNNKEL, per germline (reference sequence). CDR3 length: 12 amino acids. The CDR3 region is CASSHHGEEQYF. The CDR3 coding sequence is TGTGCCAGCAGCCATCACGGGGAGGAGCAGTACTTC.

Ten or more counts support this clone. The rearrangement uses TRBV28 and TRBJ1-1, with 7 positions matching TRBD1. V gave up 7 bases and J gave up 5 bases; unmatched junction bases: 7. The germline V gene has CDR1 MDHEN and CDR2 SYDVKM. The CDR3 consists of 13 residues. The CDR3 sequence is CASTVTGLTEAFF. CDR3 in DNA: TGTGCCAGCACCGTGACAGGGCTTACTGAAGCTTTCTTT.

Only a few counts were recorded for this clone. This chain links TRBV15 with TRBJ1-2, with D possibly TRBD1 on 5 matching bases. The CDR3 consists of 14 residues. V was trimmed by 0 bases and J by 8 bases, leaving 13 bases between them. Germline lookup yields CDR1 LNHNV and CDR2 YYDKDF (reference sequence). This chain's CDR3 is CATSREGAADGYTF. The CDR3 coding sequence is TGTGCCACCAGCAGAGAAGGGGCCGCCGACGGCTACACCTTC.

In this sample, this clone turned up many times. DNA for the CDR3: TGTGCCAGTAGAGCGGGAAACACAGATACGCAGTATTTT. Its translation is CASRAGNTDTQYF. The chain employs TRBV19 and TRBJ2-3, with 7 bases lining up with TRBD2. This CDR3 spans 13 amino acids. Trimming cost V 6 bases and J 2 bases; bases outside gene matches: 2. Germline-derived CDR1 and CDR2 are LNHDA and SQIVND (reference sequence).